The 14 T cell receptor beta chains reported below all come from one sample, sequenced in a study of T-cell reconstitution after alpha-beta-depleted transplantation in children. A TCRbeta library incorporating unique molecular identifiers was prepared. TCRdb re-analysed the PCR reads in MiXCR, keeping a single row per CDR3 protein. The sample includes around 500,000 distinct CDR3 sequences, around 23% of them seen just once. The sequences come from PBMCs, mostly from graft donor cells, collected 360 days after TCRalphabeta/CD19-depleted stem cell transplant. These receptors all stem from a boy in the first two years of life who had a stem cell transplant for acute myeloid leukemia, so the T cells may come from the graft donor.

The V gene is TRBV7-9, the J gene TRBJ2-1; D is unclear. The CDR3 is 10 amino acids. Trimming cost V 1 base and J 14 bases, with 6 bases left between them. The V gene's germline CDR1 is SEHNR and CDR2 FQNEAQ (reference sequence). Here the CDR3 DNA reads TGTGCCAGCAGCTTAGATGGGGAGTTCTTC. Amino acids: CASSLDGEFF.

V is TRBV5-1 and J is TRBJ1-1; D ambiguous. This CDR3 comprises 12 residues. Germline V gene data show CDR1 as SGHRS and CDR2 as YFSETQ. V lost 4 bases to trimming and J lost 7 bases, with 11 bases between them. CDR3 sequence (DNA): TGCGCCAGCAGCGGAGAACGGGTTGAAGCTTTCTTT. Amino acids: CASSGERVEAFF.

The chain has TRBV20-1 and TRBJ1-4, with D possibly being TRBD1 (6 bases). The CDR3 loop spans 16 amino acids. V lost 3 bases to trimming and J lost 6 bases, with 20 bases between them. Germline values: CDR1 DFQATT, CDR2 SNEGSKA (reference sequence). CDR3 loop: CSASATPGTSYEKLFF. CDR3 DNA: TGCAGTGCTAGCGCTACCCCCGGGACATCTTATGAAAAACTGTTTTTT.

CDR3 in DNA: TGCGCCAGCAGCTTGCTGACAGGGGGCCTCTACGAGCAGTACTTC. Translating gives CASSLLTGGLYEQYF. The chain uses TRBV5-1 and TRBJ2-7; 10 nucleotides line up with TRBD1. The CDR3 has 15 residues. Germline CDR1 and CDR2: SGHRS and YFSETQ. Trimming took 1 base from V and 3 from J; bases not matched to a gene: 4.

This chain uses TRBV10-3 with TRBJ2-1; 11 nucleotides agree with TRBD2. Per germline, CDR1 ENHRY and CDR2 SYGVKD. CDR3 length: 15 amino acids. With V trimmed by 3 bases and J by 9 bases, 7 bases remained unmatched. The CDR3 reads CAISDGLAGGTEQFF. As DNA, the CDR3 is TGTGCCATCAGTGATGGGCTAGCGGGGGGTACTGAGCAGTTCTTC.

In its sample, this clonotype was seen a few times. The chain couples TRBV24-1 to TRBJ2-1; 13 bases agree with TRBD2. The CDR3 consists of 16 residues. V trimming: 4 bases; J trimming: 5 bases; junction bases outside the gene matches: 4. CDR1 is KGHDR, CDR2 SFDVKD, per germline. CDR3: CATSDPGLAGDNEQFF. The CDR3 bases are TGTGCCACCAGTGACCCAGGACTAGCGGGGGACAATGAGCAGTTCTTC.

The CDR3 region has the DNA TGTGCCAGCAGGCCCAAAGGGACACTGAGCACAGATACGCAGTATTTT. It yields the protein CASRPKGTLSTDTQYF. The chain couples TRBV27 to TRBJ2-3, with a tentative D call TRBD1 (6 bases). This CDR3 is 16 amino acids long. The germline gives CDR1 MNHEY, CDR2 SMNVEV (reference sequence). The V gene lost 6 bases and the J gene lost 0 bases, with 16 bases spanning the gap.

This clonotype turned up a few times. The J gene is TRBJ1-6, the V gene TRBV20-1; D is perhaps TRBD1 (6 bases). CDR3 length: 14 residues. The germline V gene encodes CDR1 DFQATT and CDR2 SNEGSKA (reference sequence). V lost 6 bases, J lost 7 bases, and 16 bases lay in between. CDR3 region: CSAPGDGQNSPLHF. The CDR3, as DNA: TGCAGTGCCCCGGGGGACGGACAGAATTCACCCCTCCACTTT.

This clonotype was seen at least ten times. This sequence joins TRBV6-2 or TRBV6-3 and TRBJ1-5; D gene ambiguous. Germline-derived CDR1 and CDR2 are MNHEY and SVGEGT. This CDR3 is built from 14 residues. The V end was cut by 4 bases, the J end by 3 bases, with 10 bases between. The CDR3 spells CASSFKVFNQPQHF. The DNA of the CDR3 is TGTGCCAGCAGTTTCAAGGTGTTCAATCAGCCCCAGCATTTT.

This clonotype was seen a few times. J is TRBJ2-5 and V is TRBV28; TRBD2 matches 11 bases. V gave up 3 bases and J gave up 1 base; unmatched junction bases: 4. This CDR3 is 16 amino acids long. Germline V lookup: CDR1 MDHEN, CDR2 SYDVKM. The DNA for the CDR3 is TGTGCCAGCAGTTTCCAAACTAGCGGGGGCCAAGAGACCCAGTACTTC. Amino acid sequence: CASSFQTSGGQETQYF.

This clonotype has ten or more counts. This sequence joins TRBV12-3 or TRBV12-4 and TRBJ2-1; 8 positions match TRBD2. The CDR3 has 16 residues. Trimming took 6 bases from V and 0 from J; bases not matched to a gene: 7. The CDR3 DNA is TGTGCCAGCAGGCACGGGGGGGCTAGCTCCTACAATGAGCAGTTCTTC. Protein sequence: CASRHGGASSYNEQFF.

The chain links TRBV20-1 to TRBJ1-1; TRBD1 agrees at 8 bases. This CDR3 comprises 13 residues. From germline, CDR1 is DFQATT and CDR2 SNEGSKA (reference sequence). V lost 0 bases to trimming and J lost 10 bases; unmatched junction nucleotides: 7. The CDR3 region is CSARDIRGRGAFF. The CDR3 nucleotides are TGCAGTGCTAGAGATATCAGGGGGCGAGGAGCTTTCTTT.

This clonotype appeared many times. This sequence joins TRBV7-2 and TRBJ2-1; the match to TRBD1 covers 7 bases. The CDR3 is 13 residues long. Germline CDR1 reads SGHTA; CDR2 reads FQGNSA. The V segment lost 5 bases and the J segment 4 bases; nucleotides outside the gene matches: 2. In DNA, the CDR3 is TGTGCCAGCAGCCTGGGACAGTACAATGAGCAGTTCTTC. Its protein product is CASSLGQYNEQFF. Full variable domain (outside the CDR3, taken from reference TRBV7-2 and TRBJ2-1): GAGVSQSPSNKVTEKGKDVELRCDPISGHTALYWYRQSLGQGLEFLIYFQGNSAPDKSGLPSDRFSAERTGGSVSTLTIQRTQQEDSAVYLCASSLGQYNEQFFGPGTRLTVL.

This clonotype was picked up a small number of times. CDR3 sequence reads: CAISESRVEAFF. The CDR3 coding sequence is TGTGCCATCAGTGAGTCGCGAGTTGAAGCTTTCTTT. The V and J genes are TRBV10-3 and TRBJ1-1; D is uncertain. Germline values: CDR1 ENHRY, CDR2 SYGVKD. The CDR3 is 12 amino acids. V was shortened by 0 bases and J by 7 bases, with 6 bases between the two germline ends.